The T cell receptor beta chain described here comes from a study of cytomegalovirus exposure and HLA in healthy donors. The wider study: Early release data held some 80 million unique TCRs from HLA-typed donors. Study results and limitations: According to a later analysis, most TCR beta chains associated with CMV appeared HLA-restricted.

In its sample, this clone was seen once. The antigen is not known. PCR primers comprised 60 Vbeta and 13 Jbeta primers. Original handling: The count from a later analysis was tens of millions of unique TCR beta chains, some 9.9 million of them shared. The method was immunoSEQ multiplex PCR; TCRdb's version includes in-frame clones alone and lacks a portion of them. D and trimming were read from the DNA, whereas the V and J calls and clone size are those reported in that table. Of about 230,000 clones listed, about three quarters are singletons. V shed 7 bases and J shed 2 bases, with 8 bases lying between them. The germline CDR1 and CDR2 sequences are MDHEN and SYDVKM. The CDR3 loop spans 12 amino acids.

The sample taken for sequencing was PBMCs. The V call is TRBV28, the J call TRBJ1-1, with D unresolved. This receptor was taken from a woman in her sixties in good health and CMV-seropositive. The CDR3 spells CASNYLNTEAFF. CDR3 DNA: TGTGCCAGCAACTACCTAAACACTGAAGCTTTCTTT.